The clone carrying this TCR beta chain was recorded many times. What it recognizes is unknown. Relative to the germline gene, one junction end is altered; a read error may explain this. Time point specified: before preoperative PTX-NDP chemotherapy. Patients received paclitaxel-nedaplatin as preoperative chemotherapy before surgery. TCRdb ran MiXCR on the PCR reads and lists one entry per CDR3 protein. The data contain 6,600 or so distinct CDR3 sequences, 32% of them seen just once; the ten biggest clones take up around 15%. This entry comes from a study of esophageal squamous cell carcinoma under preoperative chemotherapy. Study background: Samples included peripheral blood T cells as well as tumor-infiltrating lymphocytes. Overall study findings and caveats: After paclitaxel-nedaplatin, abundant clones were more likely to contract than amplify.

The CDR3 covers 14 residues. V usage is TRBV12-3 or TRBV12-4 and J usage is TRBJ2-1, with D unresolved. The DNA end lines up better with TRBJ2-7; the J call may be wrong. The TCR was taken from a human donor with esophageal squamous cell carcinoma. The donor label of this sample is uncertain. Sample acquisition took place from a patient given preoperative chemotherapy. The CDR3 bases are TGTGACAGCAGTCCTAGTAACTCCTACAATGAGCAGTACTTC. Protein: CDSSPSNSYNEQYF.